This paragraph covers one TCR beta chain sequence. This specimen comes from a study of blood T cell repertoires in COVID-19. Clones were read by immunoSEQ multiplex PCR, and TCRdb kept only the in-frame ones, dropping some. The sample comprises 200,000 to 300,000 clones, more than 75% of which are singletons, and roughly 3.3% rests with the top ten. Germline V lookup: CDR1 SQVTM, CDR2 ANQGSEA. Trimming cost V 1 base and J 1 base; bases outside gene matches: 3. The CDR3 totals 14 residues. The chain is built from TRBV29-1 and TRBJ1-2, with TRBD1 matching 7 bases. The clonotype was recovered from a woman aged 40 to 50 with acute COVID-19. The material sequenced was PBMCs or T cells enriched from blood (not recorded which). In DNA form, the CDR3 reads TGCAGCGTTGAAGCGAGGGACAGTAACTATGGCTACACCTTC. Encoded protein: CSVEARDSNYGYTF.